This TCR beta chain was documented in a study of T cell repertoires in cytomegalovirus infection. TCRdb reanalysed the reads using MiXCR and keeps one entry per CDR3 protein. The sample contains approximately 750,000 distinct CDR3 sequences, less than 40% of which appear only once. Germline CDR1 is MDHEN and CDR2 is SYDVKM. The CDR3 runs to 16 residues. Between the trimmed V and J ends, which lost 5 bases and 0 bases, there was a span of 14 bases. Study-level findings and limits: What dominated the ex vivo response were HLA-C-restricted CMV-specific TCR beta clonotypes. CMV carriers with the relevant HLA were identified by cumulative public TCR beta family frequency.

As to this clonotype: Its antigen is currently unknown.

The J gene is TRBJ2-4, the V gene TRBV28, with D unresolved. Material: PBMCs. This TCR was recovered from a human donor in good health (CMV status not recorded). Some clones in this sample may be carry-over from other donors' samples. The CDR3 spells CASSALGNLAKNIQYF. CDR3 in DNA: TGTGCCAGCAGTGCCTTGGGGAATTTAGCCAAAAACATTCAGTACTTC.